This is a list of T cell receptor beta chains from one sample in a study of cytomegalovirus exposure and HLA in healthy donors. TCRdb's copy holds only in-frame clones and misses some; the assay was immunoSEQ multiplex PCR. Found here are roughly 160,000 clones, 75% to 85% of them singletons; the top ten hold 4% to 5%. The specimen sequenced was PBMCs. These receptors were collected from a young man in good health and CMV-seronegative. The CDR3 runs from the conserved cysteine through the conserved F or W. D genes are given only for firm matches. Expanded clones are given a class, and other clones once, few, many or no size at all.

once	TRBV27	TRBJ2-5	TRBD2	CASSLLAGDETQYF	TGTGCCAGCAGTTTATTGGCGGGGGACGAGACCCAGTACTTC
-	TRBV6-5	TRBJ1-2	TRBD1	CASSSPSGTAGYTF	TGTGCCAGCAGTTCGCCCTCCGGGACAGCTGGCTACACCTTC
once	TRBV19	TRBJ1-1	-	CASTPDQVSAEAFF	TGTGCCAGTACCCCGGACCAGGTTAGCGCTGAAGCTTTCTTT
-	TRBV6-1	TRBJ1-1	-	CASSGGWNTEAFF	TGTGCCAGCAGTGGAGGGTGGAACACTGAAGCTTTCTTT
-	TRBV5-1	TRBJ1-1	TRBD1	CASSLTGTANTEAFF	TGCGCCAGCAGCCTAACCGGGACAGCTAACACTGAAGCTTTCTTT
-	TRBV9	TRBJ1-1	TRBD1	CASSLDRTYTEAFF	TGTGCCAGCAGCTTGGACAGGACGTACACTGAAGCTTTCTTT
-	TRBV5-4	TRBJ1-3	-	CASSFTGSVAGNTIYF	TGTGCCAGCAGCTTCACAGGGTCGGTAGCCGGAAACACCATATATTTT
-	TRBV7-9	TRBJ2-1	TRBD2	CASSLTSGIPYNGQFF	TGTGCCAGCAGCCTTACTAGCGGGATCCCCTACAATGGGCAGTTCTTC
-	TRBV9	TRBJ2-1	-	CASSGAGKPEVYNEQFF	TGTGCCAGCAGCGGGGCGGGAAAGCCAGAGGTCTACAATGAGCAGTTCTTC
-	TRBV6-5	TRBJ1-1	-	CASSYSTGGTEAFF	TGTGCCAGCAGTTACTCGACAGGAGGCACTGAAGCTTTCTTT
-	TRBV7-2	TRBJ2-6	-	CASSPQVSGANVLTF	TGTGCCAGCAGCCCACAGGTCTCTGGGGCCAACGTCCTGACTTTC
once	TRBV28	TRBJ2-7	-	CASVLTAPYEQYF	TGTGCCAGCGTCCTCACAGCCCCCTACGAGCAGTACTTC
-	TRBV19	TRBJ2-5	-	CASSINREETQYF	TGTGCCAGTAGTATTAACAGGGAAGAGACCCAGTACTTC
-	TRBV5-1	TRBJ2-3	-	CASSFSDASTDTQYF	TGCGCCAGCAGCTTTAGCGATGCTAGCACAGATACGCAGTATTTT
-	TRBV7-3	TRBJ2-3	-	CASSQGGGAGTDTQYF	TGTGCCAGCAGCCAGGGAGGGGGGGCCGGGACAGATACGCAGTATTTT
-	TRBV29-1	TRBJ1-2	-	CSALAGYGYTF	TGCAGCGCGCTGGCGGGATATGGCTACACCTTC
-	TRBV5-4	TRBJ1-2	TRBD1	CASSFGRQGGHGYTF	TGTGCCAGCAGCTTCGGGAGACAGGGAGGCCATGGCTACACCTTC
-	TRBV2	TRBJ2-5	TRBD2	CASSEGLAGGPSETQYF	TGTGCCAGCAGTGAGGGACTAGCGGGGGGGCCTAGTGAGACCCAGTACTTC
-	TRBV19	TRBJ2-7	TRBD1	CASSIGDRGNYEQYF	TGTGCCAGTAGTATAGGGGACAGGGGGAACTACGAGCAGTACTTC
-	TRBV13	TRBJ2-1	-	CASSLAVINEQFF	TGTGCCAGCAGCTTAGCGGTAATAAATGAGCAGTTCTTC
-	TRBV9	TRBJ2-3	TRBD1	CASSGDRGSDTQYF	TGTGCCAGCAGCGGCGACAGGGGATCAGATACGCAGTATTTT
-	TRBV4-1	TRBJ2-5	TRBD2	CASSTSGGARQETQYF	TGCGCCAGCAGCACTAGCGGGGGGGCTCGACAAGAGACCCAGTACTTC
-	TRBV27	TRBJ1-2	-	CASSRSTVGAYYGYTF	TGTGCCAGCAGTAGGAGCACGGTGGGGGCTTACTATGGCTACACCTTC
-	TRBV11-1	TRBJ2-7	TRBD1	CASSRGGHEQYF	TGTGCCAGCAGTCGAGGGGGCCACGAGCAGTACTTC
-	TRBV4-1	TRBJ2-5	-	CASSQTGETQYF	TGCGCCAGCAGCCAAACCGGGGAGACCCAGTACTTC
-	TRBV27	TRBJ2-2	-	CASSTYERTGELFF	TGTGCCAGCAGCACCTATGAGAGGACCGGGGAGCTGTTTTTT
few	TRBV27	TRBJ2-7	TRBD2	CASSFGTSGRGEQYF	TGTGCCAGCAGTTTTGGGACTAGCGGGAGGGGCGAGCAGTACTTC
-	TRBV6-5	TRBJ1-1	-	CASRVTVGVEAFF	TGTGCCAGCAGAGTTACTGTCGGGGTTGAAGCTTTCTTT
-	TRBV27	TRBJ1-4	-	CASTNSVGFEKLFF	TGTGCCAGCACCAATTCCGTCGGGTTCGAAAAACTGTTTTTT
few	TRBV19	TRBJ2-2	-	CASKRQSQGGELFF	TGTGCCAGTAAGAGGCAGAGTCAGGGCGGGGAGCTGTTTTTT
-	TRBV11-1	TRBJ1-4	-	CASSPSPGANEKLFF	TGTGCCAGCAGCCCCAGTCCCGGGGCTAATGAAAAACTGTTTTTT
few	TRBV27	TRBJ1-2	TRBD1	CASSLVPGQVYYGYTF	TGTGCCAGCAGTTTAGTCCCGGGACAGGTTTACTATGGCTACACCTTC
few	TRBV6-1	TRBJ2-5	-	CASRFAVTGTETQYF	TGTGCCAGCAGATTTGCCGTGACAGGAACAGAGACCCAGTACTTC
-	TRBV7-9	TRBJ2-7	TRBD2	CASSLDAGGYEQYF	TGTGCCAGCAGCTTAGATGCGGGAGGCTACGAGCAGTACTTC
-	TRBV7-2	TRBJ1-1	-	CASSSLNTGSEAFF	TGTGCCAGCAGCTCGTTAAATACAGGGTCTGAAGCTTTCTTT
few	TRBV2	TRBJ2-6	TRBD2	CAVTGLAGSGANVLTF	TGTGCCGTCACGGGACTAGCGGGATCTGGGGCCAACGTCCTGACTTTC
-	TRBV7-9	TRBJ1-2	TRBD1	CASSLGTGGAYGYTF	TGTGCCAGCAGCTTAGGGACAGGGGGCGCCTATGGCTACACCTTC
-	TRBV29-1	TRBJ2-1	TRBD1	CSAGDRGVYNEQFF	TGCAGCGCTGGGGACAGGGGAGTTTACAATGAGCAGTTCTTC
-	TRBV7-2	TRBJ1-6	-	CASSFSVIGNSPLHF	TGTGCCAGCAGCTTTTCAGTCATCGGGAATTCACCCCTCCACTTT
-	TRBV5-5	TRBJ2-5	TRBD2	CASSPRVAGSQETQYF	TGTGCCAGCAGCCCCAGAGTAGCGGGGTCCCAAGAGACCCAGTACTTC
-	TRBV27	TRBJ2-1	TRBD1	CASTLTGETLNNEQFF	TGTGCCAGCACTCTGACAGGGGAGACCCTTAACAATGAGCAGTTCTTC
-	TRBV7-3	TRBJ2-1	-	CASSLSGSYNEQFF	TGTGCCAGCAGCCTTAGCGGATCCTACAATGAGCAGTTCTTC
-	TRBV30	TRBJ2-6	-	CAWSVSEISGANVLTF	TGTGCCTGGAGTGTATCCGAGATCTCTGGGGCCAACGTCCTGACTTTC
-	TRBV5-6	TRBJ1-6	-	CASSFPGWNSPLHF	TGTGCCAGCAGCTTCCCAGGGTGGAATTCACCCCTCCACTTT
-	TRBV10-3	TRBJ1-5	TRBD1	CAISERTGGSSQPQHF	TGTGCCATCAGTGAGAGGACAGGGGGCAGTAGTCAGCCCCAGCATTTT
few	TRBV7-9	TRBJ1-4	TRBD1	CASSHAGTGREKLFF	TGTGCCAGCAGCCACGCAGGGACAGGACGTGAAAAACTGTTTTTT